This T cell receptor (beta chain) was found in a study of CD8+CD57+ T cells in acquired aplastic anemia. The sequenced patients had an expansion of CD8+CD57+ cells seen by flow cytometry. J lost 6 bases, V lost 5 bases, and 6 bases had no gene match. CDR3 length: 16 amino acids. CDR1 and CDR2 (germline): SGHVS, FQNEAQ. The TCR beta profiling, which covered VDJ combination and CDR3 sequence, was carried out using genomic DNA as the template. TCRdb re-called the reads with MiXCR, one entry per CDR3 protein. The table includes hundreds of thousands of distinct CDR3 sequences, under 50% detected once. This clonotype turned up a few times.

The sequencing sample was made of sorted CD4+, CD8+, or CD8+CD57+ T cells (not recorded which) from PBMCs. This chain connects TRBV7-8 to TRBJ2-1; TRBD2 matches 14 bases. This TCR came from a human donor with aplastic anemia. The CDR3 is CASSLSGLAGGNEQFF. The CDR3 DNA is TGTGCCAGCAGCCTGTCAGGACTAGCGGGGGGCAATGAGCAGTTCTTC. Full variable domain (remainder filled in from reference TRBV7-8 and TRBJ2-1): GAGVSQSPRYKVAKRGQDVALRCDPISGHVSLFWYQQALGQGPEFLTYFQNEAQLDKSGLPSDRFFAERPEGSVSTLKIQRTQQEDSAVYLCASSLSGLAGGNEQFFGPGTRLTVL.